The 9 T cell receptor beta chains below were found in one sample sequenced in a study of cytomegalovirus exposure and HLA in healthy donors. PCR involved 60 Vbeta and 13 Jbeta primers. Clones were sequenced by immunoSEQ multiplex PCR, and TCRdb holds only the in-frame ones, with some missing. The sample has about 190,000 clones; about 77% are singletons. Sequenced input: PBMCs. The receptors derive from a young man in good health and CMV-seropositive.

This clone was counted only a few times. This chain connects TRBV5-6 to TRBJ1-5, with D possibly matching TRBD1 (6 bases). Per the germline V gene, CDR1 is SGHDT and CDR2 is YYEEEE. The CDR3 runs 15 residues. Trimming removed 3 bases from V and 5 bases from J, with 15 bases in between. This CDR3 reads CASSSDRMAHQPQHF. In nucleotides, the CDR3 is TGTGCCAGCAGCTCCGACAGGATGGCCCATCAGCCCCAGCATTTT.

V is TRBV7-2 and J is TRBJ2-5, with TRBD1 as a possible D gene (6 bases). V lost 4 bases, J lost 3 bases, and 12 bases lay in between. The germline V gene has CDR1 SGHTA and CDR2 FQGNSA. The CDR3 has 14 amino acids. The DNA of the CDR3 is TGTGCCAGCAGCTGGCGGGCAGGGGAAGAGACCCAGTACTTC. It is translated as CASSWRAGEETQYF.

The chain carries TRBV5-1 and TRBJ2-3; D is perhaps TRBD2 (5 bases). The V end lost 0 bases, the J end lost 2 bases, and 10 bases lay between the germline ends. The germline gives CDR1 SGHRS, CDR2 YFSETQ. This CDR3 region has 15 residues. CDR3 residues: CASSLDSDLTDTQYF. In DNA form, the CDR3 reads TGCGCCAGCAGCTTGGATAGCGACCTCACAGATACGCAGTATTTT. Full variable domain (remainder filled in from reference TRBV5-1 and TRBJ2-3): KAGVTQTPRYLIKTRGQQVTLSCSPISGHRSVSWYQQTPGQGLQFLFEYFSETQRNKGNFPGRFSGRQFSNSRSEMNVSTLELGDSALYLCASSLDSDLTDTQYFGPGTRLTVL.

The genes are TRBV28 and TRBJ2-7, with 10 bases that match TRBD2. Germline trimming cut 8 bases from V and 0 bases from J; bases unmatched to any gene: 13. Germline CDR1 and CDR2: MDHEN and SYDVKM. The CDR3 is made up of 17 amino acids. The CDR3 protein is CASLTSGSFIPSYEQYF. The CDR3 DNA reads as TGTGCCAGCTTGACTAGCGGGTCATTCATTCCCTCCTACGAGCAGTACTTC.

This rearrangement joins TRBV19 to TRBJ2-3; 7 nucleotides agree with TRBD1. Germline-derived CDR1 and CDR2 are LNHDA and SQIVND (reference sequence). The CDR3 sequence is 15 residues long. J gave up 4 bases and V 6 bases, and 10 bases lay outside the gene matches. The CDR3 region is CASSKTQGFPDTQYF. The CDR3 nucleotides are TGTGCCAGTAGCAAGACACAGGGGTTTCCAGATACGCAGTATTTT.

This chain connects TRBV30 to TRBJ1-3; 9 bases line up with TRBD1. J lost 2 bases, V lost 2 bases, and 4 bases had no gene match. The CDR3 loop spans 15 amino acids. The germline V gene encodes CDR1 GTSNPN and CDR2 SVGIG (reference sequence). CDR3 in amino acids: CAWSLGTGPGNTIYF. The CDR3 region has the DNA TGTGCCTGGAGTTTGGGGACAGGGCCTGGAAACACCATATATTTT. The whole variable domain, filled in from reference TRBV30 and TRBJ1-3, reads SQTIHQWPATLVQPVGSPLSLECTVEGTSNPNLYWYRQAAGRGLQLLFYSVGIGQISSEVPQNLSASRPQDRQFILSSKKLLLSDSGFYLCAWSLGTGPGNTIYFGEGSWLTVV.

V gene TRBV27 combines with J gene TRBJ1-2, with 10 bases that match TRBD1. Germline V gives CDR1 MNHEY, CDR2 SMNVEV (reference sequence). The junction had 7 bases not matched to a gene; V was cut back by 1 base and J by 8 bases. This CDR3 spans 15 amino acids. The CDR3 DNA follows: TGTGCCAGCAGTTTATTGGGACAGGGGTTGATAGGCTACACCTTC. Residues: CASSLLGQGLIGYTF.

The chain couples TRBV7-9 to TRBJ1-1; D not certain. Trimming removed 2 bases at V and 1 base at J, with 5 bases between. The germline V gene has CDR1 SEHNR and CDR2 FQNEAQ (reference sequence). The CDR3 runs to 13 residues. The CDR3 here is CASSLYKNTEAFF. The CDR3 DNA is TGTGCCAGCAGCTTATATAAGAACACTGAAGCTTTCTTT.

This clone was detected a few times. The rearrangement joins TRBV7-9 to TRBJ2-3, with 8 bases fitting TRBD1. V gave up 8 bases and J gave up 5 bases; unmatched junction bases: 6. Germline V gene lookup returns CDR1 SEHNR and CDR2 FQNEAQ (reference sequence). The CDR3 covers 13 residues. CDR3 bases: TGTGCCAGCCACAGGGGGGCACAAGATACGCAGTATTTT. Protein sequence: CASHRGAQDTQYF.